This TCR beta chain stems from a study of T cell responses to AZD1222 COVID-19 vaccine. Second-dose recipients at about 4 or about 12 weeks were treated as one pooled group. With respect to this clone: Its antigen is not identified.

Profiling relied on immunoSEQ multiplex PCR, and the TCRdb table lists in-frame clones only, not all of them. The data contain approximately 61,000 clones, about 81% of them singletons. General study points: Among the donors, most were white British and more were female, and clonal diversity was possibly underestimated. Only 6 or 7 people who got AZD1222 tested seropositive at baseline.

The ends were cut back, 6 bases at V and 0 bases at J, with 24 bases in the middle. Germline V CDR1 and CDR2: SGHAT, FQNNGV. The CDR3 is 19 amino acids. This chain uses TRBV11-2 with TRBJ2-1, with D possibly being TRBD1 (6 bases). The sequence was obtained from an adult who received the AZD1222 COVID-19 vaccine. Sequencing was performed on peripheral blood, taken 28 days after the second AZD1222 dose. CDR3 loop: CASRRPGHGGRSSYNEQFF. The CDR3 DNA is TGTGCCAGCAGGCGACCGGGACATGGCGGAAGGTCCTCCTACAATGAGCAGTTCTTC.